The present entry profiles one TCR beta chain with its context. The target antigen is unknown. Germline V gene lookup returns CDR1 SEHNR and CDR2 FQNEAQ (reference sequence). V was pared by 5 bases and J by 4 bases, with 11 bases between. This CDR3 spans 13 amino acids. The sample originates from a study of cytomegalovirus exposure and HLA in healthy donors. PCR amplification relied on 60 Vbeta primers (plus 13 Jbeta primers). Method: immunoSEQ multiplex PCR; TCRdb's copy keeps in-frame clones and lacks some. The data contain around 100,000 clones, roughly four fifths of them singletons. Broader study findings: A later analysis reportedly found that, within productive TCRs, an Asian-associated ancestry cluster had fewer N-insertions than the mean observed across the approximately 700 donors. A link between a missense DCLRE1C variant and TCR beta V- and J-gene trimming emerged from a later analysis. Overall, roughly 160 TCR beta chains were annotated as cytomegalovirus-associated. Later analysis showed TCR association rates varying by HLA locus, highest for DRB1 and lowest for HLA-C.

The sequenced sample was PBMCs. The V call is TRBV7-9, the J call TRBJ1-2; D gene unclear. The receptor was isolated from a man aged 25 to 40 in good health and CMV-seropositive. The CDR3 sequence is CASSDGIFYGYTF. DNA for the CDR3: TGTGCCAGCAGCGACGGGATTTTCTATGGCTACACCTTC.